A selection of T cell receptor beta chains follows, all from one sample in a study of T-cell memory formation after mild COVID-19. Each CDR3 protein is one row after TCRdb ran MiXCR on the 5' RACE reads. The sample holds 150,000 to 200,000 distinct CDR3 sequences, around a third seen once. Sequencing used PBMCs or a T cell subset sorted from them (not recorded which). These receptor sequences come from an adult woman who had mild COVID-19 (a few samples of this study predate the infection). Cell type and time point are not known. Each CDR3 is given with its conserved first and last residue. The order of the fields is clone size, J gene, D gene, V gene, CDR3 DNA, CDR3 protein. A D gene is named only where the DNA matches it firmly. Expanded clones get a size class; other rows say once, few or many, or leave the size out.

clone size: .
J gene: TRBJ2-7
D gene: .
V gene: TRBV7-6
CDR3 DNA: TGTGCCAGCAGCTTAGCTTCCCCCCTCGAGCAGTACTTC
CDR3 protein: CASSLASPLEQYF

clone size: .
J gene: TRBJ2-7
D gene: .
V gene: TRBV2
CDR3 DNA: TGTGCCAGCAGTGAGGGTGGGGGGGCAACCTACGAGCAGTACTTC
CDR3 protein: CASSEGGGATYEQYF

clone size: .
J gene: TRBJ2-4
D gene: .
V gene: TRBV12-3/TRBV12-4
CDR3 DNA: TGTGCCAGCAGCCACGATACAGGGCCAATAGCCAAAAACATTCAGTACTTC
CDR3 protein: CASSHDTGPIAKNIQYF

clone size: few
J gene: TRBJ2-3
D gene: .
V gene: TRBV24-1
CDR3 DNA: TGTGCCACCAGTGATTTGGGGTCGACAGATACGCAGTATTTT
CDR3 protein: CATSDLGSTDTQYF

clone size: .
J gene: TRBJ2-1
D gene: .
V gene: TRBV29-1
CDR3 DNA: TGCAGCGTCGAAGACCCAGCCCGTTACAATGAGCAGTTCTTC
CDR3 protein: CSVEDPARYNEQFF

clone size: .
J gene: TRBJ2-3
D gene: .
V gene: TRBV4-2
CDR3 DNA: TGTGCCAGCAGCCAAGGGGGTAACACAGATACGCAGTATTTT
CDR3 protein: CASSQGGNTDTQYF

clone size: .
J gene: TRBJ2-1
D gene: TRBD2
V gene: TRBV5-4
CDR3 DNA: TGTGCCAGCAGCCCTAGCGGGGGGGCCCTCAATGAGCAGTTCTTC
CDR3 protein: CASSPSGGALNEQFF

clone size: .
J gene: TRBJ2-7
D gene: .
V gene: TRBV6-5
CDR3 DNA: TGTGCCAGCAGACCCGCAGGGCCGGGGGAGCAGTACTTC
CDR3 protein: CASRPAGPGEQYF

clone size: .
J gene: TRBJ2-3
D gene: .
V gene: TRBV11-3
CDR3 DNA: TGTGCCAGCAGCTTATACGGAGATACGCAGTATTTT
CDR3 protein: CASSLYGDTQYF

clone size: few
J gene: TRBJ2-3
D gene: TRBD2
V gene: TRBV6-6
CDR3 DNA: TGTGCCAGCAGTCTAGCGGGAGGGCCGGCCTCCGGAACGCAGTATTTT
CDR3 protein: CASSLAGGPASGTQYF

clone size: few
J gene: TRBJ2-4
D gene: TRBD2
V gene: TRBV6-2/TRBV6-3
CDR3 DNA: TGTGCCAGCAGCCGAACTAGCGGGAGGGCGGGAAACATTCAGTACTTC
CDR3 protein: CASSRTSGRAGNIQYF

clone size: .
J gene: TRBJ2-3
D gene: TRBD2
V gene: TRBV11-2
CDR3 DNA: TGTGCCAGCAGCCTAAAAGCGGGAGGGCCAATAGATACGCAGTATTTT
CDR3 protein: CASSLKAGGPIDTQYF

clone size: .
J gene: TRBJ2-1
D gene: .
V gene: TRBV5-1
CDR3 DNA: TGCGCCAGCAGCCCCGGGTCGGTAGGGAACAATGAGCAGTTCTTC
CDR3 protein: CASSPGSVGNNEQFF

clone size: few
J gene: TRBJ2-5
D gene: TRBD1
V gene: TRBV24-1
CDR3 DNA: TGTGCCACCAGTGATATACAGGGGTGGGAAGAGACCCAGTACTTC
CDR3 protein: CATSDIQGWEETQYF

clone size: few
J gene: TRBJ2-1
D gene: .
V gene: TRBV3-1
CDR3 DNA: TGTGCCAGCAGCCAAGAGGGCACCTACAATGAGCAGTTCTTC
CDR3 protein: CASSQEGTYNEQFF

clone size: .
J gene: TRBJ1-2
D gene: TRBD1
V gene: TRBV16
CDR3 DNA: TGTGCCAGCAGCCAATTAGATCCGGGACAGAACTATGGCTACACCTTC
CDR3 protein: CASSQLDPGQNYGYTF

clone size: .
J gene: TRBJ2-5
D gene: TRBD2
V gene: TRBV15
CDR3 DNA: TGTGCCACCAGCGATATAGCGGGGCACTGGGAGACCCAGTACTTC
CDR3 protein: CATSDIAGHWETQYF

clone size: few
J gene: TRBJ2-7
D gene: TRBD2
V gene: TRBV12-3/TRBV12-4
CDR3 DNA: TGTGCCAGCACCTTCGGGACTAGCGGGATGACTTCCTACGAGCAGTACTTC
CDR3 protein: CASTFGTSGMTSYEQYF

clone size: few
J gene: TRBJ2-4
D gene: .
V gene: TRBV18
CDR3 DNA: TGTGCCAGCTCACCGGACAGCAACAAAAACATTCAGTACTTC
CDR3 protein: CASSPDSNKNIQYF

clone size: .
J gene: TRBJ1-2
D gene: TRBD1
V gene: TRBV24-1
CDR3 DNA: TGTGCCACCCAAAATGGACAGGGCGAAGGCTACACCTTC
CDR3 protein: CATQNGQGEGYTF

clone size: .
J gene: TRBJ2-7
D gene: .
V gene: TRBV5-1
CDR3 DNA: TGCGCCAGCAGCTACGGGACTTCTCAAGACTACGAGCAGTACTTC
CDR3 protein: CASSYGTSQDYEQYF

clone size: few
J gene: TRBJ2-1
D gene: TRBD2
V gene: TRBV29-1
CDR3 DNA: TGCAGCGTTGACTCGCTAGCGGGAGTTGAGCAGTTCTTC
CDR3 protein: CSVDSLAGVEQFF

clone size: few
J gene: TRBJ2-3
D gene: .
V gene: TRBV3-1
CDR3 DNA: TGTGCCAGCAGCCAAGGGAACCTCCCGGCAGATACGCAGTATTTT
CDR3 protein: CASSQGNLPADTQYF

clone size: many
J gene: TRBJ2-7
D gene: TRBD1
V gene: TRBV30
CDR3 DNA: TGTGCCTGGAGTGTTTTGGGACAGGGGGGCGAGCAGTACTTC
CDR3 protein: CAWSVLGQGGEQYF

clone size: .
J gene: TRBJ2-4
D gene: .
V gene: TRBV7-9
CDR3 DNA: TGTGCCAGCAGCCAGACGGCCTGGAAAAACATTCAGTACTTC
CDR3 protein: CASSQTAWKNIQYF

clone size: few
J gene: TRBJ2-1
D gene: .
V gene: TRBV7-9
CDR3 DNA: TGTGCCAGCAGCCTCACCCGTGACAATGAGCAGTTCTTC
CDR3 protein: CASSLTRDNEQFF

clone size: .
J gene: TRBJ2-1
D gene: TRBD2
V gene: TRBV27
CDR3 DNA: TGTGCCAGTACTAGCGGCACCTACAATGAGCAGTTCTTC
CDR3 protein: CASTSGTYNEQFF

clone size: many
J gene: TRBJ2-5
D gene: .
V gene: TRBV10-3
CDR3 DNA: TGTGCCATCAGTGAGTCAACTAACACGAGACTTGGAGAGACCCAGTACTTC
CDR3 protein: CAISESTNTRLGETQYF

clone size: .
J gene: TRBJ2-5
D gene: TRBD1
V gene: TRBV9
CDR3 DNA: TGTGCCAGCAGCGTAAGGACAGGCCAAGAGACCCAGTACTTC
CDR3 protein: CASSVRTGQETQYF

clone size: few
J gene: TRBJ2-7
D gene: .
V gene: TRBV12-3/TRBV12-4
CDR3 DNA: TGTGCCAGCAGTTTGGGTGGCGAAAGCTCCTACGAGCAGTACTTC
CDR3 protein: CASSLGGESSYEQYF

clone size: .
J gene: TRBJ1-4
D gene: .
V gene: TRBV5-5
CDR3 DNA: TGTGCCAGCAGCTTTGATCCGGGGCCTAATGAAAAACTGTTTTTT
CDR3 protein: CASSFDPGPNEKLFF

clone size: .
J gene: TRBJ2-5
D gene: .
V gene: TRBV7-2
CDR3 DNA: TGTGCCAGCAGCTTCTCGGAGACCCAGTACTTC
CDR3 protein: CASSFSETQYF

clone size: .
J gene: TRBJ2-1
D gene: TRBD1
V gene: TRBV11-2
CDR3 DNA: TGTGCCAGCAGCTTAGGCCCTTGGGGGACAGGGTGGAATGAGCAGTTCTTC
CDR3 protein: CASSLGPWGTGWNEQFF

clone size: .
J gene: TRBJ2-7
D gene: .
V gene: TRBV4-3
CDR3 DNA: TGCGCCAGCAGCCAAGTATTTGGGGCTTCCTACGAGCAGTACTTC
CDR3 protein: CASSQVFGASYEQYF

clone size: .
J gene: TRBJ2-7
D gene: TRBD1
V gene: TRBV27
CDR3 DNA: TGTGCCAGCAGAAGGACAGGGGAATACGAGCAGTACTTC
CDR3 protein: CASRRTGEYEQYF

clone size: .
J gene: TRBJ1-1
D gene: TRBD1
V gene: TRBV27
CDR3 DNA: TGTGCCAGCAGCCGATCCGCCCGGGACAGGGATGCTTTCTTT
CDR3 protein: CASSRSARDRDAFF

clone size: few
J gene: TRBJ2-7
D gene: TRBD2
V gene: TRBV5-5
CDR3 DNA: TGTGCCAGCAGACCGGGTCGGGGGGGCTCCTACGAGCAGTACTTC
CDR3 protein: CASRPGRGGSYEQYF